Each of the 5 T cell receptor beta chains below was sequenced from the same sample in a study of CD8+ T cells in alopecia areata. Treatment described: oral pan-JAK inhibitor, 5-10 mg twice daily. Sequencing relied on a cDNA template that was reverse transcribed from extracted RNA. Clones were sequenced by immunoSEQ multiplex PCR, and TCRdb holds only the in-frame ones, with some missing. The data show 150,000 to 250,000 clones, with 58% seen just once and roughly 5% held by the top ten. The sample here was CD4+ T cells sorted from blood, taken at week 24, from a patient treated with tofacitinib. The receptors shown here come from a human donor with alopecia areata.

The chain combines TRBV5-1 with TRBJ1-4; D unresolved. This CDR3 region has 15 residues. The V end lost 0 bases, the J end lost 1 base, and 7 bases lay between the germline ends. In germline, CDR1 is SGHRS, CDR2 YFSETQ. The CDR3 spells CASSLGRETNEKLFF. DNA of the CDR3: TGCGCCAGCAGCTTGGGACGGGAAACTAATGAAAAACTGTTTTTT.

As concerns this clone: It is unclear where the CDR3 begins or ends on the DNA, so no DNA is shown, and the CDR3 is as TCRdb lists it. V is TRBV21-1 and J is TRBJ1-4; TRBD1 is taken as the D call from the table, unchecked against the DNA. TRBV21-1 is a pseudogene segment. The length of the CDR3 is 16 amino acids, counting both ends. Here the CDR3 reads CASSKVGTGSYEKLFF.

The V gene is TRBV15, the J gene TRBJ2-3; the D gene is possibly TRBD2 (6 bases). The CDR3 is 16 amino acids. Looked up from germline, CDR1 is LNHNV and CDR2 is YYDKDF (reference sequence). The V end lost 5 bases, the J end lost 1 base, and 16 bases lay between the germline ends. CDR3 in DNA: TGTGCCACCAGCCCCGACCGGGGGTACGGCACAGATACGCAGTATTTT. Protein sequence: CATSPDRGYGTDTQYF.

The chain links TRBV28 to TRBJ1-5; D gene unclear. This CDR3 has 15 residues. The V end lost 2 bases, the J end lost 5 bases, and 13 bases lay between the germline ends. The germline gives CDR1 MDHEN, CDR2 SYDVKM. The CDR3 DNA is TGTGCCAGCAGTTTAGCGGGTTTGGCGTATCAGCCCCAGCATTTT. Residues: CASSLAGLAYQPQHF.

The chain couples TRBV29-1 to TRBJ2-1, with unresolved D. The V end lost 7 bases, the J end lost 8 bases, and 6 bases lay between the germline ends. The CDR3 sequence is 9 residues long. Germline V gene data show CDR1 as SQVTM and CDR2 as ANQGSEA. Here the CDR3 DNA reads TGCAGCGCTGGGGATGAGCAGTTCTTC. This encodes CSAGDEQFF.